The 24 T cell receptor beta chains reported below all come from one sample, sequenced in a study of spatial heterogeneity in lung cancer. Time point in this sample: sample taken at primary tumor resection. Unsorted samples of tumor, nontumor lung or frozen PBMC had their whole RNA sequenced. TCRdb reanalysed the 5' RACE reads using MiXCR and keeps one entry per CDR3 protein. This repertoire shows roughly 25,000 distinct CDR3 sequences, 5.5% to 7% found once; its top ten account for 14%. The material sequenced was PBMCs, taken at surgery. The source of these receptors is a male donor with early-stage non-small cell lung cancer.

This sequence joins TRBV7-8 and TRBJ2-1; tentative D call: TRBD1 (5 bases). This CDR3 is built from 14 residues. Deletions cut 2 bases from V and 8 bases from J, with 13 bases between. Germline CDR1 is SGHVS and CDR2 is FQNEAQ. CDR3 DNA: TGTGCCAGCAGCTTAAGGGTCAGGGTTGATGAGCAGTTCTTC. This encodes CASSLRVRVDEQFF.

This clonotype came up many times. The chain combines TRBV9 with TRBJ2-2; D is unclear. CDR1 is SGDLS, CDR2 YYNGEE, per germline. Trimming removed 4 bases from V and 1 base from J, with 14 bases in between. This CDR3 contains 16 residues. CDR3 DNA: TGTGCCAGCAGCCCCGGTCTTGGTAGGAACACCGGGGAGCTGTTTTTT. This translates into CASSPGLGRNTGELFF.

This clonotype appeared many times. The CDR3 bases are TGTGCCAGCTGGCGGGGCGAGAACACCGGGGAGCTGTTTTTT. Amino acids: CASWRGENTGELFF. V gene TRBV2 combines with J gene TRBJ2-2; weak D call: TRBD2 (6 bases). V lost 8 bases to trimming and J lost 1 base, with 11 bases between them. Germline V gives CDR1 SNHLY, CDR2 FYNNEI. The CDR3 consists of 14 residues.

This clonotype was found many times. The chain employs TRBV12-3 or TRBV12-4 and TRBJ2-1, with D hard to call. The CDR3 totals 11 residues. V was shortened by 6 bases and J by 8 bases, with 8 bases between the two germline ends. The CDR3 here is CASSITYEQFF. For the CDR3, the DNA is TGTGCCAGCAGCATCACGTATGAGCAGTTCTTC.

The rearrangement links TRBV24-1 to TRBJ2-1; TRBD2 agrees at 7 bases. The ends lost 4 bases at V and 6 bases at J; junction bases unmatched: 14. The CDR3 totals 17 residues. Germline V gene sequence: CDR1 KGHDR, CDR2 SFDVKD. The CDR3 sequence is CATSDRLASFARNEQFF. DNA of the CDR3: TGTGCCACCAGTGACCGACTAGCCTCTTTTGCACGCAATGAGCAGTTCTTC.

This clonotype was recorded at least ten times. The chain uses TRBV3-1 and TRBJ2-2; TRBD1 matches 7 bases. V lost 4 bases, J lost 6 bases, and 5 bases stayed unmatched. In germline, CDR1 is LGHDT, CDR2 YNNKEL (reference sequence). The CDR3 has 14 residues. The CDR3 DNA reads TGTGCCAGCAGCCGCGAGGGGGCAGCCGGGGAGCTGTTTTTT. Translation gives CASSREGAAGELFF.

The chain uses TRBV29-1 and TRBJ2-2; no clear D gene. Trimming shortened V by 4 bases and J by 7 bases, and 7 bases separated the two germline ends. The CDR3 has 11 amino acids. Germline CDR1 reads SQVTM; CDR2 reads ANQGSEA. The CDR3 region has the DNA TGCAGCGTTGTCGGAGTCGGGGAGCTGTTTTTT. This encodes CSVVGVGELFF.

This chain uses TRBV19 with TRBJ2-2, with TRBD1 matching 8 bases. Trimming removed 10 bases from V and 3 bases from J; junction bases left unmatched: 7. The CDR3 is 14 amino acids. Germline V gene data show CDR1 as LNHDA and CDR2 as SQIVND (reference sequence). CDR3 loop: CATQTGADTGELFF. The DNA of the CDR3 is TGTGCCACCCAGACAGGGGCGGACACCGGGGAGCTGTTTTTT. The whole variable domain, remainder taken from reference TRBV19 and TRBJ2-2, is DGGITQSPKYLFRKEGQNVTLSCEQNLNHDAMYWYRQDPGQGLRLIYYSQIVNDFQKGDIAEGYSVSREKKESFPLTVTSAQKNPTAFYLCATQTGADTGELFFGEGSRLTVL.

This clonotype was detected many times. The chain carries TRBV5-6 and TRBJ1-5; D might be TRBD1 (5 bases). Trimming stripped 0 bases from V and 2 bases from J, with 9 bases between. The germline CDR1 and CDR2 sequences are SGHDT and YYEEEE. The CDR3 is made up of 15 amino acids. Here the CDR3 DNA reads TGTGCCAGCAGCTTGGGAGGGGTTCGCAATCAGCCCCAGCATTTT. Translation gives CASSLGGVRNQPQHF.

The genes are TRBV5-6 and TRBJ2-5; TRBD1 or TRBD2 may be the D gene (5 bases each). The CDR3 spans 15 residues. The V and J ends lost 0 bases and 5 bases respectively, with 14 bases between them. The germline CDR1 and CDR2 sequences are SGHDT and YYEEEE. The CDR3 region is CASSLGPGRGETQYF. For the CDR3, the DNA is TGTGCCAGCAGCTTGGGACCGGGGCGTGGGGAGACCCAGTACTTC.

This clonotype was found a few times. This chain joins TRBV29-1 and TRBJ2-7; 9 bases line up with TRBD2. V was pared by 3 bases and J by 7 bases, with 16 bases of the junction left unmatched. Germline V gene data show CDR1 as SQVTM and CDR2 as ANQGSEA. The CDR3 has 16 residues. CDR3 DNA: TGCAGCGTTGAGGCGCGGCTAGCGGGGCCAGGTGGAGAGCAGTACTTC. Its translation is CSVEARLAGPGGEQYF.

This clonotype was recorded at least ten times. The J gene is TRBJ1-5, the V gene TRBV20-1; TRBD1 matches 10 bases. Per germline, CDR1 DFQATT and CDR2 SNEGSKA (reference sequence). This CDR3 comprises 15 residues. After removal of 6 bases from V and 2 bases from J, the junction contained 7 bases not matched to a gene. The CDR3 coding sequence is TGCAGTGCGGGGGACAGGGGAGTGGGCAATCAGCCCCAGCATTTT. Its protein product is CSAGDRGVGNQPQHF.

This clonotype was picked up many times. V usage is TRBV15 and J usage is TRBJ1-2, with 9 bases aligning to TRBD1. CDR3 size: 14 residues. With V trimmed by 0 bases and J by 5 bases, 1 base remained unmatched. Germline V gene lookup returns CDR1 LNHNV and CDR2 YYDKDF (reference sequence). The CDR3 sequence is CATSRDGQGYGYTF. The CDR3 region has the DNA TGTGCCACCAGCAGAGATGGACAGGGGTATGGCTACACCTTC.

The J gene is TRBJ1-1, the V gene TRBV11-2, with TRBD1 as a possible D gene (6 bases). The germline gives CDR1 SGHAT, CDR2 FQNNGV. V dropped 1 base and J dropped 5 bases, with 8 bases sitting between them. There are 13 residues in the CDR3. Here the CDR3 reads CASSLGTATEAFF. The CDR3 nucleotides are TGTGCCAGCAGCTTAGGGACAGCAACTGAAGCTTTCTTT.

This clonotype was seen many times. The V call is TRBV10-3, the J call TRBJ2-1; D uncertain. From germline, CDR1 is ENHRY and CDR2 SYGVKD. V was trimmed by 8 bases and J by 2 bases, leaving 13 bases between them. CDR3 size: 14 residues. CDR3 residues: CAILSGPPYNEQFF. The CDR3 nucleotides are TGTGCCATCTTGAGTGGGCCTCCCTACAATGAGCAGTTCTTC.

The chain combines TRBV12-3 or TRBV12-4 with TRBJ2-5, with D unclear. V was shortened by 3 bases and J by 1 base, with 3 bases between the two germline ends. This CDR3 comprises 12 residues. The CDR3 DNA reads TGTGCCAGCAGTTTCGCCCAAGAGACCCAGTACTTC. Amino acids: CASSFAQETQYF.

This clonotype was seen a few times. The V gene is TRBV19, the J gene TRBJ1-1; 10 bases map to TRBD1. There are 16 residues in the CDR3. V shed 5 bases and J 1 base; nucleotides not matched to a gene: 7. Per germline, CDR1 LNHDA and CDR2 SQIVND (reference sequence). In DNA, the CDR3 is TGTGCCAGTAGTTCCGGACAGGGGGGAAAGAACACTGAAGCTTTCTTT. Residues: CASSSGQGGKNTEAFF.

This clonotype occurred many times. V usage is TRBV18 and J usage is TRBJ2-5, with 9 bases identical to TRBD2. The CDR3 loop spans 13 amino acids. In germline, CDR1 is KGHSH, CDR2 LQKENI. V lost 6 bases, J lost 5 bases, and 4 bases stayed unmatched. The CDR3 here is CASSPGLAETQYF. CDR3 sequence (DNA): TGTGCCAGCTCCCCCGGACTAGCGGAGACCCAGTACTTC. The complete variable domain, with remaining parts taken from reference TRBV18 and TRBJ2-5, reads NAGVMQNPRHLVRRRGQEARLRCSPMKGHSHVYWYRQLPEEGLKFMVYLQKENIIDESGMPKERFSAEFPKEGPSILRIQQVVRGDSAAYFCASSPGLAETQYFGPGTRLLVL.

The CDR3 loop is CASSSGTSGGYEQYF. The CDR3 DNA reads as TGTGCCAGCAGCTCGGGGACTAGCGGGGGCTACGAGCAGTACTTC. The chain carries TRBV9 and TRBJ2-7; the match to TRBD2 covers 14 bases. V dropped 4 bases and J dropped 3; count of bases not matched to a gene: 3. Looked up from germline, CDR1 is SGDLS and CDR2 is YYNGEE. This CDR3 contains 15 residues.

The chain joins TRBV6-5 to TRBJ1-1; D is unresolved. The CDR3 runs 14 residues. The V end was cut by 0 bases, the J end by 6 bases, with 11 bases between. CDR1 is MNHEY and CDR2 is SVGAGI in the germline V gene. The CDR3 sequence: CASSYSSRSAEAFF. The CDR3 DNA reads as TGTGCCAGCAGTTACTCGAGTAGAAGCGCTGAAGCTTTCTTT.

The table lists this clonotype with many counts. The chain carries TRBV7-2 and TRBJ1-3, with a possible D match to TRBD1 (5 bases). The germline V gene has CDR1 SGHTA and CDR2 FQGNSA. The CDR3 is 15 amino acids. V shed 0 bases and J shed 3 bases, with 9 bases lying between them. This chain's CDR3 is CASSLAVGVGNTIYF. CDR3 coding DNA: TGTGCCAGCAGCTTAGCGGTAGGGGTTGGAAACACCATATATTTT.

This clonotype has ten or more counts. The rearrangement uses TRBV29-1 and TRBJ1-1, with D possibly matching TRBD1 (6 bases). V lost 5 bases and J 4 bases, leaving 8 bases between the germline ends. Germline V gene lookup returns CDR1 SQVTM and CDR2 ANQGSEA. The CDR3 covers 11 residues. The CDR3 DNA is TGCAGCGTTACGGGGGCCACTGAAGCTTTCTTT. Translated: CSVTGATEAFF.

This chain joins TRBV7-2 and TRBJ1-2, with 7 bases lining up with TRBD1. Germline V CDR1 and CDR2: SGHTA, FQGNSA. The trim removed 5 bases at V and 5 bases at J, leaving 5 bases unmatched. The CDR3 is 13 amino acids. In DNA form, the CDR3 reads TGTGCCAGCAGCCGGGACAGCAATTATGGCTACACCTTC. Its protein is CASSRDSNYGYTF.

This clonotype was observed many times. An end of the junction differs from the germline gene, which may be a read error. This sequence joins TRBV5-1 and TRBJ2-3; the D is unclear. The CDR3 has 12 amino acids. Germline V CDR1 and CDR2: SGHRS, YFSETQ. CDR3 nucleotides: TGCGCCAGCAGGCAGAGCATAGATACGCAGTATTTT. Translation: CASRQSIDTQYF.